Described below is a single T cell receptor beta chain sequence and its context. Antigen unknown. Surgery without prior neoadjuvant therapy was the treatment of the selected pancreatic ductal adenocarcinoma patients. Libraries were prepared by immunoSEQ multiplex PCR; TCRdb keeps only in-frame clonotypes and omits some of them. The sample yields 15,000 to 20,000 clones, roughly 86% seen once. This sample is part of a study of T cells in pancreatic ductal adenocarcinoma. Study-wide points: Compared with tumor, blood showed more total productive templates and about 8-fold more clonotypes. Tumor and blood clonality did not differ significantly, about 0.1 versus 0.07. The resected cohort was biased toward the minority with early-stage disease.

The CDR3 runs to 16 residues. Germline CDR1 is SGHNT and CDR2 is YYREEE (reference sequence). V dropped 0 bases and J dropped 1; count of bases not matched to a gene: 4. This chain joins TRBV5-4 and TRBJ2-5; 9 bases agree with TRBD2. This TCR was sampled from a human donor with pancreatic ductal adenocarcinoma. The sequenced sample was PBMCs. CDR3 sequence reads: CASSLALSGGQETQYF. The CDR3 DNA reads as TGTGCCAGCAGCTTGGCCCTTAGCGGGGGCCAAGAGACCCAGTACTTC.